Below are 27 T cell receptor beta chains sequenced from a single sample in a study of blood T cell repertoires in COVID-19. Profiled with immunoSEQ multiplex PCR; TCRdb holds only in-frame clones, not every one. Of around 75,000 clones listed, roughly 88% are singletons. The sample comprised peripheral blood. These receptor sequences come from a human donor in a cohort sampled during active COVID-19.

The rearrangement joins TRBV7-9 to TRBJ2-1, with TRBD1 as a possible D gene (6 bases). CDR1 and CDR2 from the germline V gene are SEHNR and FQNEAQ (reference sequence). V lost 5 bases and J lost 4, with 15 bases in between. The CDR3 is 15 amino acids. CDR3 sequence: CASSLPDQGYNEQFF. CDR3 DNA: TGTGCCAGCAGCCTCCCGGACCAGGGGTACAATGAGCAGTTCTTC. Complete variable domain (other parts from reference TRBV7-9 and TRBJ2-1): DTGVSQNPRHKITKRGQNVTFRCDPISEHNRLYWYRQTLGQGPEFLTYFQNEAQLEKSRLLSDRFSAERPKGSFSTLEIQRTEQGDSAMYLCASSLPDQGYNEQFFGPGTRLTVL.

The genes are TRBV7-6 and TRBJ1-4, with TRBD1 identical over 8 bases. With V trimmed by 5 bases and J by 4 bases, 9 bases remained unmatched. This CDR3 comprises 16 residues. The germline CDR1 and CDR2 sequences are SGHVS and FNYEAQ. In nucleotides, the CDR3 is TGTGCCAGCAGCCCTACGCCGGGACAGGATAATGAAAAACTGTTTTTT. Translating gives CASSPTPGQDNEKLFF. Drawing the rest from reference TRBV7-6 and TRBJ1-4, the complete variable domain is GAGVSQSPRYKVTKRGQDVALRCDPISGHVSLYWYRQALGQGPEFLTYFNYEAQQDKSGLPNDRFSAERPEGSISTLTIQRTEQRDSAMYRCASSPTPGQDNEKLFFGSGTQLSVL.

The rearrangement links TRBV19 to TRBJ1-5; D not resolved. CDR3 length: 11 residues. Trimming removed 8 bases from V and 6 bases from J, with 8 bases in between. Germline lookup yields CDR1 LNHDA and CDR2 SQIVND (reference sequence). The CDR3 bases are TGTGCCAGTGGAAGGAGTCAGCCCCAGCATTTT. It codes for CASGRSQPQHF.

This rearrangement joins TRBV27 to TRBJ2-7, with D possibly TRBD2 on 6 matching bases. Trimming pared 4 bases from V and 3 bases from J, leaving 19 bases between. Germline lookup yields CDR1 MNHEY and CDR2 SMNVEV (reference sequence). CDR3 length equals 16 residues. CDR3 sequence reads: CASSSREGSLNYEQYF. In DNA form, the CDR3 reads TGTGCCAGCAGTTCGCGGGAAGGGAGCCTTAACTACGAGCAGTACTTC.

The V and J genes are TRBV11-2 and TRBJ2-1, with 8 bases fitting TRBD1. This CDR3 has 14 residues. Germline V gene lookup returns CDR1 SGHAT and CDR2 FQNNGV. The V gene end was trimmed by 1 base and the J gene end by 8 bases; junction bases not matched to a gene: 4. CDR3 region: CASSLGTGTHEQFF. CDR3 DNA: TGTGCCAGCAGCTTAGGGACAGGGACCCATGAGCAGTTCTTC.

The J gene is TRBJ1-1, the V gene TRBV6-2 or TRBV6-3, with 9 bases matching TRBD1. Unmatched junction bases numbered 5, after V lost 2 bases and J lost 1 base. The germline V gene encodes CDR1 MNHEY and CDR2 SVGEGT. The CDR3 length is 16 residues. CDR3 nucleotide sequence: TGTGCCAGCAGTTACACAGGGGGCGCATCGAACACTGAAGCTTTCTTT. Residues: CASSYTGGASNTEAFF.

The V gene is TRBV27, the J gene TRBJ2-7; a weak D match, TRBD2 (6 bases). CDR3 size: 13 residues. The germline V and J ends were trimmed by 5 bases and 0 bases, with 8 bases remaining between them. Germline V CDR1 and CDR2: MNHEY, SMNVEV (reference sequence). In DNA, the CDR3 is TGTGCCAGCAGTCCCGGGGGCTCCTACGAGCAGTACTTC. Translation gives CASSPGGSYEQYF.

The gene calls are TRBV6-4 and TRBJ2-5; TRBD2 matches 8 bases. From germline, CDR1 is MRHNA and CDR2 SNTAGT. The CDR3 is made up of 15 amino acids. Trimming at V came to 2 bases and at J to 4 bases, leaving 6 bases not matched to a gene. CDR3 residues: CASSDGREVLETQYF. CDR3 coding DNA: TGTGCCAGCAGTGACGGGCGGGAGGTCCTAGAGACCCAGTACTTC.

This sequence joins TRBV6-6 and TRBJ1-1, with 8 bases aligning to TRBD1. Losses at the gene ends were 2 bases for V and 1 base for J; bases not matched to a gene: 3. CDR1 and CDR2 from the germline V gene are MNHNY and SVGAGI (reference sequence). This CDR3 contains 15 residues. CDR3 residues: CASSYGGQANTEAFF. The CDR3 bases are TGTGCCAGCAGTTACGGGGGACAGGCGAACACTGAAGCTTTCTTT.

The rearrangement joins TRBV4-1 to TRBJ1-1, with a possible D match to TRBD1 (5 bases). Germline CDR1 reads MGHRA; CDR2 reads YSYEKL. The CDR3 totals 16 residues. Trimming took 0 bases from V and 4 from J, leaving 15 bases between them. The DNA for the CDR3 is TGCGCCAGCAGCCAAGATGCGCCAGGGCCGATCACTGAAGCTTTCTTT. Translation: CASSQDAPGPITEAFF.

This chain uses TRBV18 with TRBJ1-1; perhaps TRBD1 as D (6 bases). Per the germline V gene, CDR1 is KGHSH and CDR2 is LQKENI. V lost 6 bases and J 0 bases, leaving 20 bases between the germline ends. The CDR3 runs to 17 residues. This CDR3 is CASSRSLQGEVNTEAFF. CDR3 coding DNA: TGTGCCAGCTCCCGATCTTTACAGGGAGAGGTGAACACTGAAGCTTTCTTT. Complete variable domain (other parts from reference TRBV18 and TRBJ1-1): NAGVMQNPRHLVRRRGQEARLRCSPMKGHSHVYWYRQLPEEGLKFMVYLQKENIIDESGMPKERFSAEFPKEGPSILRIQQVVRGDSAAYFCASSRSLQGEVNTEAFFGQGTRLTVV.

The gene calls are TRBV29-1 and TRBJ2-1, with 14 bases matching TRBD2. Per the germline V gene, CDR1 is SQVTM and CDR2 is ANQGSEA. The J segment lost 7 bases and the V segment lost 7 bases, leaving 6 bases of the junction unmatched. The CDR3 is 14 residues long. This CDR3 reads CSEGTSGRGNEQFF. CDR3 bases: TGCAGCGAGGGGACTAGCGGGAGAGGGAATGAGCAGTTCTTC.

This clone came up once. This CDR3 reads CSPSGDDTQYF. The CDR3 coding sequence is TGCAGCCCTTCAGGGGATGATACGCAGTATTTT. The chain links TRBV20-1 to TRBJ2-3, with TRBD1 as a possible D gene (6 bases). The CDR3 loop spans 11 amino acids. In germline, CDR1 is DFQATT, CDR2 SNEGSKA (reference sequence).

V is TRBV13 and J is TRBJ2-1, with no clear D. The CDR3 is 15 residues long. The germline CDR1 and CDR2 sequences are PRHDT and FYEKMQ (reference sequence). Trimming shortened V by 5 bases and J by 0 bases, and 11 bases separated the two germline ends. The chain's CDR3 is CASSDSPRSYNEQFF. The CDR3 DNA reads as TGTGCCAGCAGCGACTCCCCGCGCTCCTACAATGAGCAGTTCTTC.

The chain combines TRBV19 with TRBJ1-1; tentative D call: TRBD1 (6 bases). Trimming stripped 5 bases from V and 5 bases from J, with 15 bases between. CDR3 length: 14 amino acids. Germline V gene sequence: CDR1 LNHDA, CDR2 SQIVND (reference sequence). The chain's CDR3 is CASSLGARGTEAFF. In DNA, the CDR3 is TGTGCCAGTAGTTTGGGGGCGAGAGGGACTGAAGCTTTCTTT.

The gene calls are TRBV6-1 and TRBJ1-2; tentative D call: TRBD1 (5 bases). The V gene lost 2 bases and the J gene lost 5 bases, with 12 bases spanning the gap. This CDR3 region has 14 residues. Germline V gene sequence: CDR1 MNHNS, CDR2 SASEGT. CDR3 sequence (DNA): TGTGCCAGCAGTGAATCGGGACTCCTATATGGCTACACCTTC. It codes for CASSESGLLYGYTF.

In its sample, this clone was seen once. The V gene is TRBV18, the J gene TRBJ1-2, with D unclear. V shed 2 bases and J shed 1 base, with 11 bases lying between them. This CDR3 contains 15 residues. The V gene's germline CDR1 is KGHSH and CDR2 LQKENI. This chain's CDR3 is CASSPLLSLNYGYTF. The CDR3 DNA follows: TGTGCCAGCTCACCATTACTTTCCCTTAACTATGGCTACACCTTC.

The chain combines TRBV5-6 with TRBJ1-3; D gene unclear. V dropped 4 bases and J dropped 0 bases, with 8 bases sitting between them. The CDR3 consists of 14 residues. Germline CDR1 and CDR2: SGHDT and YYEEEE. As DNA, the CDR3 is TGTGCCAGCAGCCGATTGAGCTCTGGAAACACCATATATTTT. This encodes CASSRLSSGNTIYF.

The chain has TRBV20-1 and TRBJ2-7; 10 nucleotides match TRBD2. CDR3 length: 15 amino acids. Germline-derived CDR1 and CDR2 are DFQATT and SNEGSKA (reference sequence). V dropped 3 bases and J dropped 2; count of bases not matched to a gene: 7. CDR3 sequence reads: CSASSASGRTYEQYF. In nucleotides, the CDR3 is TGCAGTGCTAGTTCCGCTAGCGGGAGAACCTACGAGCAGTACTTC.

The rearrangement links TRBV6-4 to TRBJ2-7, with TRBD1 matching 7 bases. Trimming cost V 8 bases and J 3 bases; bases outside gene matches: 7. The CDR3 is 13 amino acids. The germline gives CDR1 MRHNA, CDR2 SNTAGT. In DNA form, the CDR3 reads TGTGCCAGCCGCCGGGACAGCTTCTACGAGCAGTACTTC. Amino acid sequence: CASRRDSFYEQYF.

The chain carries TRBV28 and TRBJ1-3; 8 bases agree with TRBD1. CDR3 length equals 14 residues. The germline V gene encodes CDR1 MDHEN and CDR2 SYDVKM. V lost 7 bases, J lost 2 bases, and 4 bases stayed unmatched. The CDR3 here is CASTAGGAGNTIYF. The CDR3 region has the DNA TGTGCCAGCACAGCAGGGGGCGCTGGAAACACCATATATTTT. Full variable domain (missing parts from reference TRBV28 and TRBJ1-3): DVKVTQSSRYLVKRTGEKVFLECVQDMDHENMFWYRQDPGLGLRLIYFSYDVKMKEKGDIPEGYSVSREKKERFSLILESASTNQTSMYLCASTAGGAGNTIYFGEGSWLTVV.

V usage is TRBV7-9 and J usage is TRBJ1-2, with 10 bases aligning to TRBD1. Germline loops: CDR1 SEHNR, CDR2 FQNEAQ (reference sequence). J gave up 4 bases and V 5 bases, and 4 bases lay outside the gene matches. The CDR3 has 14 amino acids. The CDR3 here is CASSRTGGSYGYTF. The CDR3 DNA reads TGTGCCAGCAGCAGGACAGGGGGAAGCTATGGCTACACCTTC.

The genes are TRBV3-1 (or the pseudogene TRBV3-2) and TRBJ2-7, with D tentatively TRBD1 (5 bases). CDR3 length equals 16 residues. Trimming stripped 0 bases from V and 0 bases from J, with 12 bases between. The germline gives CDR1 LGHDT, CDR2 YNNKEL (reference sequence). The CDR3 reads CASSQDGAASSYEQYF. The CDR3 DNA is TGTGCCAGCAGCCAAGATGGGGCAGCCAGCTCCTACGAGCAGTACTTC.

This chain joins TRBV11-2 and TRBJ2-7; TRBD2 might be the D (5 bases). The V gene lost 1 base and the J gene lost 0 bases, with 13 bases spanning the gap. CDR3 length: 16 amino acids. Germline V gene sequence: CDR1 SGHAT, CDR2 FQNNGV. CDR3 loop: CASSLAPRAHSYEQYF. DNA for the CDR3: TGTGCCAGCAGCTTAGCGCCGAGGGCTCACTCCTACGAGCAGTACTTC.

The chain recombines TRBV18 with TRBJ2-7; unclear D gene. This CDR3 contains 14 residues. Germline values: CDR1 KGHSH, CDR2 LQKENI. Trimming removed 2 bases from V and 1 base from J, with 9 bases in between. The CDR3: CASSPGGASYEQYF. Here the CDR3 DNA reads TGTGCCAGCTCACCAGGTGGAGCGTCCTACGAGCAGTACTTC. Full variable domain (outside the CDR3, taken from reference TRBV18 and TRBJ2-7): NAGVMQNPRHLVRRRGQEARLRCSPMKGHSHVYWYRQLPEEGLKFMVYLQKENIIDESGMPKERFSAEFPKEGPSILRIQQVVRGDSAAYFCASSPGGASYEQYFGPGTRLTVT.

This clone was found once. J is TRBJ1-1 and V is TRBV14; 9 bases fit TRBD1. The CDR3 is 17 residues long. Unmatched junction bases numbered 10, after V lost 4 bases and J lost 1 base. Germline-derived CDR1 and CDR2 are SGHDN and FVKESK. The CDR3 DNA reads as TGTGCCAGCAGCCGATTACAGGGGGCTAATACGAACACTGAAGCTTTCTTT. Translating gives CASSRLQGANTNTEAFF.

The chain recombines TRBV7-2 with TRBJ2-5; 15 bases match TRBD2. CDR1 is SGHTA, CDR2 FQGNSA, per germline. This CDR3 is built from 16 residues. The ends lost 5 bases at V and 4 bases at J; junction bases unmatched: 5. The DNA for the CDR3 is TGTGCCAGCAGCCGGGGACTAGCGGGAGGACGAGAGACCCAGTACTTC. Translated, it gives CASSRGLAGGRETQYF.